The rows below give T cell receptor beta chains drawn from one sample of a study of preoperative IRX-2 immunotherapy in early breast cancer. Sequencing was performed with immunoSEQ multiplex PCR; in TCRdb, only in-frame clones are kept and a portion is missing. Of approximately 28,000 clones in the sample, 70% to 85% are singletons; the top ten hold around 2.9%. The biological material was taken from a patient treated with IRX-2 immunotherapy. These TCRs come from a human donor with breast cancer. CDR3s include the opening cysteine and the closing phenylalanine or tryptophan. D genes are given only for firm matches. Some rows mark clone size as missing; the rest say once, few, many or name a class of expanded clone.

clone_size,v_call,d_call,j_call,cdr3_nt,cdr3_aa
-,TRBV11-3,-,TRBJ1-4,TGTGCCAGCAGCTACGGGACACTTGCAACTAATGAAAAACTGTTTTTT,CASSYGTLATNEKLFF
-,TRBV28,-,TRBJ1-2,TGTGCCAGCAGTTTACCGCCCGGGGGGGATTTCTATGGCTACACCTTC,CASSLPPGGDFYGYTF
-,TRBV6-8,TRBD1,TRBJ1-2,TGTGCCAGCAGTTACTGGACAGGGGGGTCTGGCTACACCTTC,CASSYWTGGSGYTF
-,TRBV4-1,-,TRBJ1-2,TGCGCCAGCAGCCAACAGTGGGGATCCTACACCTTC,CASSQQWGSYTF
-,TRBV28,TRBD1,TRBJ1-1,TGTGCCAGCAGTTGGGACAGGGTAGGCACTGAAGCTTTCTTT,CASSWDRVGTEAFF
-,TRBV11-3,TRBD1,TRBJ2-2,TGTGCCAGCAGCCCCAGGCAGGGGGCAAGCGGGGAGCTGTTTTTT,CASSPRQGASGELFF
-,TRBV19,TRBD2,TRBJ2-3,TGTGCCAGTAGTATAGCAATAGCGGGTGGCACAGATACGCAGTATTTT,CASSIAIAGGTDTQYF
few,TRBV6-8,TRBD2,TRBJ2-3,TGTGCCAGCAGTTCAGCGGGAGTCGCAGATACGCAGTATTTT,CASSSAGVADTQYF
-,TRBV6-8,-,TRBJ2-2,TGTGCCAGCAGTTTTGCCCGGACCGGGGAGCTGTTTTTT,CASSFARTGELFF
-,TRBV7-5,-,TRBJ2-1,TGTGCCAGCAGCTTCAGCGGGAACTCTTACAATGAGCAGTTCTTC,CASSFSGNSYNEQFF
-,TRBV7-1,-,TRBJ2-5,TGTGCCAGCAGCTTAGCTTTCACCTCCACCCAGTACTTC,CASSLAFTSTQYF
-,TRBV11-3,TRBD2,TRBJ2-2,TGTGCCAGCAGCCCGGGACTAGCGGACACCGGGGAGCTGTTTTTT,CASSPGLADTGELFF
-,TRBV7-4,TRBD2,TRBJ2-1,TGTGCCAGCAGCTTAGCGGCTAGCGGGGCCATCCCCTACAATGAGCAGTTCTTC,CASSLAASGAIPYNEQFF
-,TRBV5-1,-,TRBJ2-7,TGCGCCAGCAGCTCCCGACTGCCCTCCTACGAGCAGTACTTC,CASSSRLPSYEQYF
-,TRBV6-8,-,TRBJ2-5,TGTGCCAGCAGTTGGACTCAACGAAGGACCCAGTACTTC,CASSWTQRRTQYF
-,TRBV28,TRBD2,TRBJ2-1,TGTGCCAGCAGTTCTAGCGGGAGCTCCCAGGTGGGGCAGTTCTTC,CASSSSGSSQVGQFF
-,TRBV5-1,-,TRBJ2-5,TGCGCCAGCAGCCCGGCCAGGGCAGAAGAGACCCAGTACTTC,CASSPARAEETQYF
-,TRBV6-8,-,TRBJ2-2,TGTGCCAGCAGCGCCGGGATCTACTTCGGGGAGCTGTTTTTT,CASSAGIYFGELFF
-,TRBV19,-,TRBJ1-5,TGTGCCAGTAGTGTAGGTAGGGATCAGCCCCAGCATTTT,CASSVGRDQPQHF
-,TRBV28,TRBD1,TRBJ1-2,TGTGCCATCTTTTCCAGGGGGCGCAAGTATGGCTACACCTTC,CAIFSRGRKYGYTF
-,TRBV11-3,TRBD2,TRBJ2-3,TGTGCCAGCAGCGGAAGCGGGGGGCCAGGCACAGATACGCAGTATTTT,CASSGSGGPGTDTQYF
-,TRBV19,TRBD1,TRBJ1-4,TGTGCCAGTAGACTACAGGGGCCGCTGTTTTTT,CASRLQGPLFF
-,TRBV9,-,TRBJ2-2,TGTGCCAGCAGTGATCGGGTCACCGGGGAGCTGTTTTTT,CASSDRVTGELFF
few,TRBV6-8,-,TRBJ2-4,TGTGCCAGCAGTTACAGGGACGAGGTTCAGTACTTC,CASSYRDEVQYF
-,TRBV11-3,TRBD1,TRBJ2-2,TGTGCCAGCACCTCGGACAGGGGGTTAACCGGGGAGCTGTTTTTT,CASTSDRGLTGELFF
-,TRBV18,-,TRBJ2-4,TGTGCCAGCCCCCCCATTTGGGATAAGGTGGAGGCCTCAGAAAACATTCAGTACTTC,CASPPIWDKVEASENIQYF